Included here is one T cell receptor beta chain sequence, with context. What it recognizes is unknown. V was clipped by 2 bases and J by 8 bases; unmatched bases: 8. The germline V gene encodes CDR1 SEHNR and CDR2 FQNEAQ (reference sequence). The CDR3 covers 16 residues. This sample stems from a study of T cells in Graves' hyperthyroidism and ophthalmopathy. Study results and caveats: The majority of expanded thyroid clonotypes above 0.001 also appeared in blood. A model built on 13 V-J features separated ophthalmopathy from stable hyperthyroidism.

The TCR beta CDR3 regions underwent amplification using RNA transcripts as the source. RT-PCR in the first round (using the HTBI primer set) targeted the TCR CDR3. TCRdb reprocessed the multiplex PCR reads with MiXCR, giving one entry per CDR3 protein. The data show around 210,000 distinct CDR3 sequences, roughly a sixth seen once. Source material: blood. The chain joins TRBV7-9 to TRBJ2-1; 11 bases align to TRBD2. This TCR derives from a woman aged 50 to 60 with Graves' hyperthyroidism. The DNA of the CDR3 is TGTGCCAGCAGCTTATCGACTAGCGGGGCATTACATGAGCAGTTCTTC. Its translation is CASSLSTSGALHEQFF. Drawing the rest from reference TRBV7-9 and TRBJ2-1, the complete variable domain is DTGVSQNPRHKITKRGQNVTFRCDPISEHNRLYWYRQTLGQGPEFLTYFQNEAQLEKSRLLSDRFSAERPKGSFSTLEIQRTEQGDSAMYLCASSLSTSGALHEQFFGPGTRLTVL.